This T cell receptor (beta chain) was sequenced in a study of shared clonotypes between healthy human individuals (dated by TCRdb to 2020 to 2021). At the level of the whole study: A few men and two women, aged 18 to 49 years, made up the cohort. For each donor, CD4 naive and CD4 memory were each run on three plates, CD8 naive on two plates, and CD8 memory on one plate. To estimate repertoire size and how much clonotypes are shared between individuals, the study performed deep sequencing of blood TCR repertoires from roughly five healthy adults. Libraries were prepared and TCR repertoires were sequenced by different laboratories using diverse techniques, in order to increase sequencing depth and limit assay-specific biases. Each donor's leukapheresis produced roughly between about 0.9 and 9.5 billion PBMCs.

The donors were healthy, HIV-negative adults who had no recently reported acute infections or vaccinations. Only Caucasian adults living in Nashville, Tennessee, USA were represented among the donors. CD4+ T cells were enriched by magnetic negative selection, after which naive cells were positively selected on CD45RA and the negative fraction was taken as the memory subset. After blood collection by leukapheresis, PBMCs were isolated using Ficoll-Histopaque density gradient centrifugation and then cryopreserved in the vapor phase of liquid nitrogen. Analytical flow cytometry was used to check the purity and quantity of every magnetically sorted T cell population. Each sorted fraction had its genomic DNA isolated and then quantified by UV absorbance on a Nanodrop 2000c. Using the deep immunoSEQ assay, multiplex PCR amplified TCR CDR3 regions from genomic DNA. For each cell subset, the extracted genomic DNA was distributed evenly across all wells of several immunoSEQ 96-well plates, and each plate served as one replicate. For sorted subsets, 200 to 250 ng genomic DNA, equal to about 30,000 T cell genomes, was loaded into each replicate PCR. Purified libraries were measured with a Qubit 3.0 fluorometer, size-checked on a Bioanalyzer 2100, and measured again with the KAPA Library Quantification kit. A separate single-read 150-cycle Illumina NextSeq 550 flow cell was used to sequence each immunoSEQ 96-well plate. The paper's processing steps were these. Because the immunoSEQ output held only junctional sequences and lacked quality scores, the filtering could not match the filtering applied to full-length reads. Sequences were annotated with PyIR, a Python wrapper for IgBLAST v1.9, using IMGT germline references to assign V/J genes and CDR3. Reads with weak V/J assignments (E-value above 1e-6), missing CDR3, stop codons, out-of-frame junctions, or ambiguous translated residues were removed. V3J clonotypes were defined by identical inferred V gene, J gene, and CDR3 amino acid sequence. The percentage overlap between two repertoires was calculated by dividing the number of shared unique clonotypes by the size of the smaller repertoire. Three approaches were used to assess repertoire richness: RTK rarefaction, the Chao1 estimator, and Recon v2.1 estimates of unobserved clonotypes. Generation probabilities for all TCRbeta clonotypes obtained by the gDNA method from a few donors were computed using OLGA. TCRdb mirrors the immuneACCESS table, restricted to in-frame sequences. Some clones are absent from its copies; in checked studies, under half trace to an unresolved V gene, and the reason for the others is unknown. V, J and clone size were drawn from that table, and D and trimming were deduced from the DNA. For this sample there are about 1 million clones; around 76% appear just once. Clones ranked in the top ten supply 1.4% to 1.5% of the sample.

CDR1 SNHLY and CDR2 FYNNEI are derived from the germline V gene. V loses 6 bases, J loses 0 bases, and the germline ends lie 12 bases apart. Reading from cysteine to phenylalanine, the CDR3 counts 14 amino acids. Only the CDR3 part of the read is kept: 42 bases, read in frame from the first base. With respect to this clone: The antigen this receptor binds is unknown. No much larger clone is present one base from it, and per-base qualities are unavailable.

Summary of the overall study and its limitations: Because the study included only a small number of donors, the genetic and exposure-history diversity represented was limited. Compared with non-shared clonotypes, clonotypes shared by all four sorted-subset donors had higher generation probabilities. Larger estimated clonotype richness was generally found for naive subsets than for memory subsets. Approximately 5% of naive CD4, 3% to 3.5% of naive CD8, roughly 2.5% of memory CD4, and 0.35% to 0.4% of memory CD8 clonotypes were shared across several donors. Rarefaction of sorted-subset datasets indicated incomplete sequencing despite the large sequencing depth. Pairwise subsampling led to the expectation that sequencing depth would affect the degree of clonotype sharing among donors. Sampling was restricted to blood, and TCR repertoires in tissue are likely to differ from TCR repertoires in blood.

The specimen sequenced was memory CD4+ T cells sorted from blood. This sample's cell subset or site label indicates: CD45RA-negative fraction. This chain is built from TRBV2 and TRBJ2-7, with the D gene call left open. The receptor was derived from a man in his late teens or twenties in good health. The CDR3 loop reads CASSNPPSSYEQYF. The DNA is TGTGCCAGCAGCAACCCTCCCTCCTCCTACGAGCAGTACTTC.